The clone carrying this T cell receptor (beta chain) has a handful of counts. Template material for amplifying TCR beta CDR3 regions consisted of RNA transcripts. An initial round of RT-PCR targeting the TCR CDR3 relied on the HTBI primer set. In TCRdb, the multiplex PCR reads were re-called with MiXCR into one record per CDR3 protein. This repertoire shows nearly 600,000 distinct CDR3 sequences, over 12% found once; its top ten account for over 6%. The CDR3 has 12 residues. Trimming took 5 bases from V and 12 from J, leaving 13 bases between them. The germline gives CDR1 MDHEN, CDR2 SYDVKM. The sample belongs to a study of T cells in Graves' hyperthyroidism and ophthalmopathy. The overall study: Before treatment of any kind, peripheral blood was taken at initial diagnosis.

Disease duration was under 3 months in the ophthalmopathy patients, who also had a Clinical Activity Score of at least 3 and a NOSPECS grade of at least 4. Exclusion of patients followed from uncontrolled infection, other autoimmune disease, pregnancy or lactation. Diagnosis relied on clinical symptoms, serum thyroxine and TRAb, thyroid ultrasound and orbital computed tomography. Source material: blood. The origin of this receptor is a woman aged 18-29 years with Graves' ophthalmopathy. This sequence joins TRBV28 and TRBJ2-2, with TRBD2 as a possible D gene (5 bases). CDR3 in DNA: TGTGCCAGCAGTGAGGACTCAATACAGCTGTTTTTT. This encodes CASSEDSIQLFF.